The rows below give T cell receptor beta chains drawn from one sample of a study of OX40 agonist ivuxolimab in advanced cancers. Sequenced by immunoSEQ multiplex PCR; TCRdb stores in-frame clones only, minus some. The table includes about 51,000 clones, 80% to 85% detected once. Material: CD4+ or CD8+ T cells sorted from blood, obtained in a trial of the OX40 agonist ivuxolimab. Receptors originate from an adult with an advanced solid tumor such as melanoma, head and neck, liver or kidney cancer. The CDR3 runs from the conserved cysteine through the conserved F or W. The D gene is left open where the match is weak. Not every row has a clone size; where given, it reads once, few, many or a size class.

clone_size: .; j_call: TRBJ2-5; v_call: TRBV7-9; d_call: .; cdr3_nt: TGTGCCAGCCGCCCTGGCTTACAAGAGACCCAGTACTTC; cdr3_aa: CASRPGLQETQYF
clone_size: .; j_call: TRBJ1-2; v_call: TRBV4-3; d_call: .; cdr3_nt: TGCGCCAGCAGCCAAGATCGGACCTCTAACTATGGCTACACCTTC; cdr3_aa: CASSQDRTSNYGYTF
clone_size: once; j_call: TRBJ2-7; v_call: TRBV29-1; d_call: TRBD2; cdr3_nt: TGCAGCGTTGAAGATGGCATATTAGGGGGCGGGACTAGCGGGAGTTCGAGCGAGCAGTACTTC; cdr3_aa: CSVEDGILGGGTSGSSSEQYF
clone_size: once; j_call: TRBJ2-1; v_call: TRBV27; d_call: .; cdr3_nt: TGTGCCAGCAGTTTTCCGGGACACAATGAGCAGTTCTTC; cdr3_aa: CASSFPGHNEQFF
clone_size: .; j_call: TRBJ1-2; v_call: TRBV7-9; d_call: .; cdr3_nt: TGTGCCAGCAGCCCTGGACAGATTAACTATGGCTACACCTTC; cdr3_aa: CASSPGQINYGYTF
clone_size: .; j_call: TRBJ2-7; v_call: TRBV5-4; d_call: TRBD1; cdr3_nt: TGTGCCAGCAGCTCTGGGACAGGGGGATACGAGCAGTACTTC; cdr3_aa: CASSSGTGGYEQYF
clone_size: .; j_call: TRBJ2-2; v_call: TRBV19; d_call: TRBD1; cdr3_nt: TGTGCCAGTAGAGAGGCTGACAGGGTGGAGGGGGAGCTGTTTTTT; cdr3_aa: CASREADRVEGELFF
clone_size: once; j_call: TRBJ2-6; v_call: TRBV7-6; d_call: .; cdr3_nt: TGTGCCAGCAGCTTAGAACGCGGGCAGGTCTCCTCTGGGGCCAACGTCCTGACTTTC; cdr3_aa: CASSLERGQVSSGANVLTF
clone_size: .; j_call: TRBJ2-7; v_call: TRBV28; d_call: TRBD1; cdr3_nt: TGTGCCAGCAGTCCCGGGACAGCCTTTTCCTCCTACGAGCAGTACTTC; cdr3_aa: CASSPGTAFSSYEQYF
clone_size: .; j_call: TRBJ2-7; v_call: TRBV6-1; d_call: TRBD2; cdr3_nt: TGTGCCAGCAGTGAAAAAACTAGCGGGGCCTACGAGCAGTACTTC; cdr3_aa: CASSEKTSGAYEQYF
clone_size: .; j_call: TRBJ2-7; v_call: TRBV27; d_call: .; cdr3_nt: TGTGCCAGCAGTAGCGGATATCCCTACGAGCAGTACTTC; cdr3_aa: CASSSGYPYEQYF
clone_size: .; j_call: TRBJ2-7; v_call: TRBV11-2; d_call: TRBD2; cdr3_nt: TGTGCCAGCAGCTTCGGTCTACGGGGGGGCTACGAGCAGTACTTC; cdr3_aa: CASSFGLRGGYEQYF
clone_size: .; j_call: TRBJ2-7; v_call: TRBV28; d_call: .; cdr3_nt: TGTGCCAGCAGTTCACACGGGGTCTGGGATGAGCAGTACTTC; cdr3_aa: CASSSHGVWDEQYF
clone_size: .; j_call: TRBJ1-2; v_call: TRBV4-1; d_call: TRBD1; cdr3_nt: TGCGCCAGCAGCCCCCGGACAGGGGGGAACTATGGCTACACCTTC; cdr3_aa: CASSPRTGGNYGYTF
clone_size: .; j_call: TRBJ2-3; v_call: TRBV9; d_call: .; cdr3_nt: TGTGCCAGCAGCGATGGGGCGGAGTCTAGCACAGATACGCAGTATTTT; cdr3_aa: CASSDGAESSTDTQYF
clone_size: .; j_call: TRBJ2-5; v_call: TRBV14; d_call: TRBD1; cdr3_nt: TGTGCCAGCAGCCCAACCCGGGACAGGGGCCAAGAGACCCAGTACTTC; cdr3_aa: CASSPTRDRGQETQYF
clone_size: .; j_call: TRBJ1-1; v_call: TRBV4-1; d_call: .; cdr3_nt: TGCGCCAGCAGCCGAACAGGAAACACTGAAGCTTTCTTT; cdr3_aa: CASSRTGNTEAFF
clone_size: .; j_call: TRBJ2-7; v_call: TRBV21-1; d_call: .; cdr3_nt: TGTGCCAGCAGCAAATCAACGGGACGGTTCTACGAGCAGTACTTC; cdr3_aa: CASSKSTGRFYEQYF
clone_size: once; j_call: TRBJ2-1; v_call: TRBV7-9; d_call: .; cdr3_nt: TGTGCCAGCAGCTTAGCCATGATATTCTTC; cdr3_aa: CASSLAMIFF
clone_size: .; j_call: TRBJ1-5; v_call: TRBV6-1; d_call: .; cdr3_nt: TGTGCCAGCGCTTCGGGTGGTGGTCAGCCCCAGCATTTT; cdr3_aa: CASASGGGQPQHF
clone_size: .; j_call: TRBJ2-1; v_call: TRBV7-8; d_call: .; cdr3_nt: TGTGCCAGCGGCCGGGACAACTACAATGAGCAGTTCTTC; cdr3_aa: CASGRDNYNEQFF
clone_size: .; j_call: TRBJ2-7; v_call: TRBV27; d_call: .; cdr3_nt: TGTGCCAGCAGTTTTCGGGTTACCTACGAGCAGTACTTC; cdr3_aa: CASSFRVTYEQYF
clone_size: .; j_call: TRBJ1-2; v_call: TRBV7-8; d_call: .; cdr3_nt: TGTGCCAGCAGCGCCCTAGGGGCAGCTAACTATGGCTACACCTTC; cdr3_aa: CASSALGAANYGYTF
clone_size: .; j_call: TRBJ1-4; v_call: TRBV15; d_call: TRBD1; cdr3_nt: TGTGCCACCAGCGAGGACCCAGGACAGGGGGGTGAAAAACTGTTTTTT; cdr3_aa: CATSEDPGQGGEKLFF
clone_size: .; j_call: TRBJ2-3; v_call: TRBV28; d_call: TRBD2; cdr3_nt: TGTGCCAGCAGCCCCCTTTCTAGCGGCTTCACAGATACGCAGTATTTT; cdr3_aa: CASSPLSSGFTDTQYF
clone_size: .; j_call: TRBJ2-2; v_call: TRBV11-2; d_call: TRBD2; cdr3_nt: TGTGCCAGCAGCCCAGGACTAGCGGGAGTGAACACCGGGGAGCTGTTTTTT; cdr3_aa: CASSPGLAGVNTGELFF
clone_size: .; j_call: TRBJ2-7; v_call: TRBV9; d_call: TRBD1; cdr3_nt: TGTGCCAGCAGCCCTGGAGGGGGACAGGGGGCTTACGAGCAGTACTTC; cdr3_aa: CASSPGGGQGAYEQYF
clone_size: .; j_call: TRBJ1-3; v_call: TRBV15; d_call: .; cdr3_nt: TGTGCCACCAGCAGAGATGACAGTAGCTCTGGAAACACCATATATTTT; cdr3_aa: CATSRDDSSSGNTIYF
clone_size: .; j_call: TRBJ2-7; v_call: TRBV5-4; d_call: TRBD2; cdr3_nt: TGTGCCAGCAGCTTAGGGGAGGGTCGACTCTACGAGCAGTACTTC; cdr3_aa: CASSLGEGRLYEQYF
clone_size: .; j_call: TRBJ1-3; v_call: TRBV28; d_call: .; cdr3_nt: TGTGCCAGCGGGCACAAGAGAGCTCTTGGAAACACCATATATTTT; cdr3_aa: CASGHKRALGNTIYF
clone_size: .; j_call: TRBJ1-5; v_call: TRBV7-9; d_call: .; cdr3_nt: TGTGCCAGCAGCTTAGGGGATGATCAGCCCCAGCATTTT; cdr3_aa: CASSLGDDQPQHF
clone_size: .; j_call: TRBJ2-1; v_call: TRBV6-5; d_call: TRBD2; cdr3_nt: TGTGCCAGCAGTGTGGGACTAGAGCAGTTCTTC; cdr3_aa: CASSVGLEQFF
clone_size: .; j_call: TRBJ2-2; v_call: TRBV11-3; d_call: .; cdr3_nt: TGTGCCAGCAGCGCGGACAGTAACACCGGGGAGCTGTTTTTT; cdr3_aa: CASSADSNTGELFF
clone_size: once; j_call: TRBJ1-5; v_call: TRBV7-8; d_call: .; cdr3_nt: TGTGCCAGCAGCTCAGCCCGGGGCGGTCAGCCCCAGCATTTT; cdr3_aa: CASSSARGGQPQHF
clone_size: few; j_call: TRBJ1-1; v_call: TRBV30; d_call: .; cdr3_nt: TGTGCCTGGAGTGTAGGGAGTACTGAAGCTTTCTTT; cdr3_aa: CAWSVGSTEAFF
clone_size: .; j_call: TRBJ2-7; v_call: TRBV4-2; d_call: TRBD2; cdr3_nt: TGTGCCAGCAGCCAAACGACTAGCGGCTACGAGCAGTACTTC; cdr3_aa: CASSQTTSGYEQYF
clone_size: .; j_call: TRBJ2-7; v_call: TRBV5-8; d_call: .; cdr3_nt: TGTGCCAGCAGCTTTGAACCCCGGACAGAAGGGTCCTCCTACGAGCAGTACTTC; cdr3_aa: CASSFEPRTEGSSYEQYF
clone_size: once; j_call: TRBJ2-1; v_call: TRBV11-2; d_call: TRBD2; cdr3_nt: TGTGCCAGCAGCCTATTTGCTGGGACTAGCGCTGACAATGAGCAGTTCTTC; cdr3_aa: CASSLFAGTSADNEQFF
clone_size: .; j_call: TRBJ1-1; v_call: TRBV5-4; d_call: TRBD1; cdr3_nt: TGTGCCAGCAGCCCCGGGACAGGGTACGCTTTCTTT; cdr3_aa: CASSPGTGYAFF
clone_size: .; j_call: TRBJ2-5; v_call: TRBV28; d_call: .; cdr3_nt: TGTGCCAGCAGTCCCTCCGGGGCGGGGAGGGAGACCCAGTACTTC; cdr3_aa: CASSPSGAGRETQYF
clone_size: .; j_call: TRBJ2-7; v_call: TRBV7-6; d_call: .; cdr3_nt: TGTGCCAGCGGAAAGGGGACCTACGAGCAGTACTTC; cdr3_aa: CASGKGTYEQYF
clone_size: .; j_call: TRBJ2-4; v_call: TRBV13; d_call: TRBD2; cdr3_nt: TGTGCCAGCAGCTTAGACCCTAGCGGGAGTAAAAACATTCAGTACTTC; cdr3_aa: CASSLDPSGSKNIQYF
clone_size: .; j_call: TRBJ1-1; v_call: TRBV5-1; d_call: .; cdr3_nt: TGCGCCAGCAGGTGGACAGTTACTAACACTGAAGCTTTCTTT; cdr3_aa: CASRWTVTNTEAFF
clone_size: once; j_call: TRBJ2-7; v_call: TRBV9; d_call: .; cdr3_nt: TGTGCCAGCAGCGTAGGCAACTCCTACGAGCAGTACTTC; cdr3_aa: CASSVGNSYEQYF
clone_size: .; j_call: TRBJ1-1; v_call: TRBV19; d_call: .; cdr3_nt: TGTGCCAGTACCTACCCGGGGGGTGGCACTGAAGCTTTCTTT; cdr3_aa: CASTYPGGGTEAFF
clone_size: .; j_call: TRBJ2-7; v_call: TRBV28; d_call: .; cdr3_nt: TGTGCCAGCAGTTTAGGCGTGAGGAGGGGTTTATACTTC; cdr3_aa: CASSLGVRRGLYF
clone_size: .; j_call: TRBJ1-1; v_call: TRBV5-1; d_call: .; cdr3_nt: TGCGCCAGCAGCTTCACTGCCCCTAATACGGGGACTGAAGCTTTCTTT; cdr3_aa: CASSFTAPNTGTEAFF
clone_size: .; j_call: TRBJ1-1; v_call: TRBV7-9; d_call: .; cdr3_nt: TGTGCCAGCAGCTTGATATTGGGGGGCACTGAAGCTTTCTTT; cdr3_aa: CASSLILGGTEAFF
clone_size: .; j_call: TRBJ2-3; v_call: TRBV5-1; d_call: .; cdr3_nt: TGCGCCAGCAGCTTGGTGGCTGCAAGCACAGATACGCAGTATTTT; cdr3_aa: CASSLVAASTDTQYF
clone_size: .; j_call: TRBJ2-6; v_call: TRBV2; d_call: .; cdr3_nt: TGTGCCAGCAGTGATGGGACACCTGTATCTGGGGCCAACGTCCTGACTTTC; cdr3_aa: CASSDGTPVSGANVLTF
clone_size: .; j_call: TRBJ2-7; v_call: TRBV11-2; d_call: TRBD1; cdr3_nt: TGTGCCAGCAGCGAACCGGACAGGTCAGGGTCCTACGAGCAGTACTTC; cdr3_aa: CASSEPDRSGSYEQYF
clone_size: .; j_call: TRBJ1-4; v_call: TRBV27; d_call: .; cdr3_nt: TGTGCCAGCAGTTTGAGGCCCCGCCATGAAAAACTGTTTTTT; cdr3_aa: CASSLRPRHEKLFF
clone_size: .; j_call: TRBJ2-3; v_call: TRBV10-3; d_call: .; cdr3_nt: TGTGCCGCCCGCGGGATGGCAGATACGCAGTATTTT; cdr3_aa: CAARGMADTQYF
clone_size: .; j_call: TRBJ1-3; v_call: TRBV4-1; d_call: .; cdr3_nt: TGCGCCAGCAGCCAGGGACCACTCTCTGGAAACACCATATATTTT; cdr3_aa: CASSQGPLSGNTIYF